These 14 T cell receptor beta chains were sequenced from one sample in a study of cytomegalovirus exposure and HLA in healthy donors. Primers: 60 Vbeta forward and 13 Jbeta reverse. Assay: immunoSEQ multiplex PCR; the TCRdb copy retains only in-frame clones and omits some. In the table there are about 260,000 clones, around 65% of which are singletons. The sequenced sample was PBMCs. The receptors were sampled from a female donor in good health and CMV-seronegative.

The chain combines TRBV9 with TRBJ2-5; D may be TRBD1 (5 bases). V lost 2 bases to trimming and J lost 5 bases, with 16 bases between them. Germline V gene lookup returns CDR1 SGDLS and CDR2 YYNGEE. The CDR3 covers 15 residues. The CDR3 DNA sequence: TGTGCCAGCAGCGTCCAGGGTGGGGTAGGGGAGACCCAGTACTTC. This codes for CASSVQGGVGETQYF.

V usage is TRBV6-5 and J usage is TRBJ1-2; TRBD1 is a possible D gene (5 bases). The CDR3 is made up of 15 amino acids. V gave up 7 bases and J gave up 2 bases, with 17 bases separating them. Germline V gene data show CDR1 as MNHEY and CDR2 as SVGAGI. CDR3 loop: CASISQGQKNYGYTF. As DNA, the CDR3 is TGTGCCAGCATCTCCCAGGGCCAGAAGAACTATGGCTACACCTTC.

This clone has only a few counts. The chain combines TRBV19 with TRBJ1-2; D is possibly TRBD1 (5 bases). Germline CDR1 reads LNHDA; CDR2 reads SQIVND (reference sequence). The V and J ends lost 2 bases and 6 bases respectively, with 10 bases between them. The CDR3 spans 13 residues. DNA for the CDR3: TGTGCCAGTAGTATAAGGGGAAGAGATGGCTACACCTTC. This codes for CASSIRGRDGYTF.

V gene TRBV7-9 combines with J gene TRBJ2-2; 8 nucleotides align to TRBD1. The CDR3 runs to 16 residues. The J segment lost 3 bases and the V segment lost 6 bases, leaving 9 bases of the junction unmatched. From germline, CDR1 is SEHNR and CDR2 FQNEAQ (reference sequence). The CDR3 spells CASSFFTGGYTGELFF. CDR3 nucleotides: TGTGCCAGCAGTTTCTTTACAGGGGGGTACACCGGGGAGCTGTTTTTT.

This clone was counted between two and nine times. CDR3 sequence: CASSFIAGGADTQYF. For the CDR3, the DNA is TGTGCCAGCAGTTTTATAGCGGGAGGGGCAGATACGCAGTATTTT. The J gene is TRBJ2-3, the V gene TRBV2; 11 bases are a match to TRBD2. The CDR3 runs to 15 residues. Trimming at V came to 5 bases and at J to 4 bases, leaving 5 bases not matched to a gene. Germline loops: CDR1 SNHLY, CDR2 FYNNEI.

The V call is TRBV11-3, the J call TRBJ2-7; 8 positions agree with TRBD2. With 2 bases clipped from V and 0 bases from J, the junction kept 0 bases outside the gene matches. The CDR3 is 14 residues long. The germline V gene encodes CDR1 SGHNT and CDR2 YENEEA. CDR3 amino acids: CASSLRGGSYEQYF. CDR3 bases: TGTGCCAGCAGCTTACGGGGGGGCTCCTACGAGCAGTACTTC.

The rearrangement uses TRBV2 and TRBJ1-1; unclear D gene. The CDR3 has 11 amino acids. V was clipped by 4 bases and J by 7 bases, with 7 bases between them. Germline-derived CDR1 and CDR2 are SNHLY and FYNNEI. For the CDR3, the DNA is TGTGCCAGCAGTGGAGAAGATGAAGCTTTCTTT. This translates into CASSGEDEAFF.

A word on this clone: Relative to the germline gene, one junction end is altered; a read error may explain this. The CDR3 coding sequence is TGTGCTAGCAGCCCGGACAGGGCGGTCGGGGAGCTGTTTTTT. Amino acids: CASSPDRAVGELFF. The rearrangement uses TRBV7-7 and TRBJ2-2, with TRBD1 matching over 8 bases. Germline V gives CDR1 SSHAT, CDR2 FNYEAQ (reference sequence). There are 14 residues in the CDR3. Together with reference TRBV7-7 and TRBJ2-2, the CDR3 gives the full variable domain: GAGVSQSPRYKVTKRGQDVTLRCDPISSHATLYWYQQALGQGPEFLTYFNYEAQPDKSGLPSDRFSAERPEGSISTLTIQRTEQRDSAMYRCASSPDRAVGELFFGEGSRLTVL.

In nucleotides, the CDR3 is TGTGCCAGCAGCGCCCCCGGGACAACACCCTACGAGCAGTACTTC. Its translation is CASSAPGTTPYEQYF. The gene calls are TRBV11-2 and TRBJ2-7; D is possibly TRBD1 (6 bases). The CDR3 runs 15 residues. The germline V and J ends were trimmed by 5 bases and 2 bases, with 16 bases remaining between them. CDR1 and CDR2 from the germline V gene are SGHAT and FQNNGV. Full variable domain (rest looked up from reference TRBV11-2 and TRBJ2-7): EAGVAQSPRYKIIEKRQSVAFWCNPISGHATLYWYQQILGQGPKLLIQFQNNGVVDDSQLPKDRFSAERLKGVDSTLKIQPAKLEDSAVYLCASSAPGTTPYEQYFGPGTRLTVT.

J is TRBJ2-7 and V is TRBV21-1; TRBD1 is taken as the D call from the table, unchecked against the DNA. TRBV21-1 is a known pseudogene. The CDR3 spans 15 residues. CDR3 bases: TGTGCCAGCAGCAAAGGACAGGGCGCGTCCTACGAGCAGTACTTC. Protein: CASSKGQGASYEQYF.

This rearrangement joins TRBV14 to TRBJ1-1; D might be TRBD1 (6 bases). CDR1 and CDR2 (germline): SGHDN, FVKESK. The CDR3 sequence is 13 residues long. V was clipped by 10 bases and J by 0 bases, with 12 bases between them. For the CDR3, the DNA is TGTGCCACCTCGGGGGGGCTGAACACTGAAGCTTTCTTT. Translated, it gives CATSGGLNTEAFF.

The chain uses TRBV5-6 and TRBJ2-7, with 7 bases aligning to TRBD2. J gave up 5 bases and V 0 bases, and 8 bases lay outside the gene matches. The CDR3 contains 15 residues. The germline CDR1 and CDR2 sequences are SGHDT and YYEEEE. The CDR3 loop is CASSLVGGSRDEQYF. CDR3 DNA: TGTGCCAGCAGCTTGGTAGGCGGGAGCAGGGACGAGCAGTACTTC.

This chain links TRBV7-9 with TRBJ2-1, with D maybe TRBD2 (5 bases). Trimming removed 3 bases at V and 6 bases at J, with 12 bases between. Germline lookup yields CDR1 SEHNR and CDR2 FQNEAQ (reference sequence). The CDR3 totals 14 residues. CDR3 in amino acids: CASSFAGSLNEQFF. CDR3 nucleotides: TGTGCCAGCAGCTTTGCGGGCTCTCTCAATGAGCAGTTCTTC.

This rearrangement joins TRBV5-4 to TRBJ1-2; the match to TRBD1 covers 8 bases. The CDR3 totals 13 residues. Germline V gives CDR1 SGHNT, CDR2 YYREEE (reference sequence). V gave up 3 bases and J gave up 8 bases; unmatched junction bases: 6. DNA for the CDR3: TGTGCCAGCAGCTACGACAGGGGAGTCGGCTACACCTTC. It is translated as CASSYDRGVGYTF. The whole variable domain, remainder taken from reference TRBV5-4 and TRBJ1-2, is ETGVTQSPTHLIKTRGQQVTLRCSSQSGHNTVSWYQQALGQGPQFIFQYYREEENGRGNFPPRFSGLQFPNYSSELNVNALELDDSALYLCASSYDRGVGYTFGSGTRLTVV.